The next 8 T cell receptor beta chains were all read from a single sample in a study of CD8 T cells in ankylosing spondylitis. TCRdb called the 5' RACE reads again in MiXCR, with one record for every CDR3 protein. The sample has about 220,000 distinct CDR3 sequences, approximately 10% seen once. Material for sequencing was blood, either unsorted or a sorted T cell fraction (not recorded which). The receptor source for this set is a male donor with ankylosing spondylitis or in good health (not recorded which).

This rearrangement joins TRBV3-1 to TRBJ2-2; D call uncertain. CDR1 and CDR2 from the germline V gene are LGHDT and YNNKEL (reference sequence). V gave up 3 bases and J gave up 6 bases, with 11 bases separating them. CDR3 length: 14 residues. CDR3 sequence reads: CASSHSSFSGELFF. Here the CDR3 DNA reads TGTGCCAGCAGCCACAGTAGTTTTTCCGGGGAGCTGTTTTTT.

This clonotype was observed at least ten times. This chain joins TRBV12-3 or TRBV12-4 and TRBJ1-4; 7 bases agree with TRBD1. This CDR3 has 15 residues. V dropped 6 bases and J dropped 8; count of bases not matched to a gene: 12. CDR3 sequence (DNA): TGTGCCAGCAGCAAGGAGTCGCAGGGGGGAGAAAAACTGTTTTTT. It encodes CASSKESQGGEKLFF.

The chain employs TRBV7-2 and TRBJ2-7, with a possible D match to TRBD2 (6 bases). Germline loops: CDR1 SGHTA, CDR2 FQGNSA. Between the trimmed V and J ends, which lost 6 bases and 5 bases, there was a span of 17 bases. The CDR3 sequence is 14 residues long. CDR3 sequence: CASRLTGVGNEQYF. The CDR3 bases are TGTGCCAGCAGACTGACGGGGGTCGGCAACGAGCAGTACTTC.

This clonotype was detected many times. The rearrangement uses TRBV5-1 and TRBJ1-1; maybe TRBD1 (6 bases). The CDR3 has 18 amino acids. Trimming left V 2 bases short and J 0 bases short, with 20 bases between. In germline, CDR1 is SGHRS, CDR2 YFSETQ. CDR3 loop: CASSLAVGQGPVNTEAFF. The CDR3 bases are TGCGCCAGCAGCTTAGCTGTGGGTCAGGGGCCCGTGAACACTGAAGCTTTCTTT.

This clonotype showed up many times. The chain links TRBV11-2 to TRBJ2-1; 11 bases map to TRBD2. The germline V gene encodes CDR1 SGHAT and CDR2 FQNNGV. CDR3 length equals 18 residues. The trim removed 3 bases at V and 1 base at J, leaving 8 bases unmatched. CDR3 nucleotide sequence: TGTGCCAGCAGCTTGTTTAGCGGGGGGGCCGGGTCCTACAATGAGCAGTTCTTC. Encoded protein: CASSLFSGGAGSYNEQFF.

The V call is TRBV4-1, the J call TRBJ1-4; TRBD1 matches at 7 bases. The CDR3 is made up of 16 amino acids. V lost 0 bases, J lost 5 bases, and 6 bases stayed unmatched. Germline lookup yields CDR1 MGHRA and CDR2 YSYEKL. The DNA for the CDR3 is TGCGCCAGCAGCCAAGACCGGGGACAGCCAAATGAAAAACTGTTTTTT. It translates to CASSQDRGQPNEKLFF.

The table lists this clonotype with many counts. The chain links TRBV7-6 to TRBJ2-3, with unresolved D. This CDR3 is 15 amino acids long. Looked up from germline, CDR1 is SGHVS and CDR2 is FNYEAQ. V was shortened by 8 bases and J by 4 bases, with 19 bases between the two germline ends. In DNA, the CDR3 is TGTGCCAGCTCCACATCCCTAGTCTTGGCAGATACGCAGTATTTT. Amino acid sequence: CASSTSLVLADTQYF.

The V gene is TRBV6-2 or TRBV6-3, the J gene TRBJ1-1; D is possibly TRBD1 (6 bases). The germline V and J ends were trimmed by 7 bases and 5 bases, with 8 bases remaining between them. Germline loops: CDR1 MNHEY, CDR2 SVGEGT. The CDR3 runs 11 residues. The CDR3 sequence is CASTQGTEAFF. The CDR3 DNA is TGTGCCAGCACCCAGGGGACTGAAGCTTTCTTT.